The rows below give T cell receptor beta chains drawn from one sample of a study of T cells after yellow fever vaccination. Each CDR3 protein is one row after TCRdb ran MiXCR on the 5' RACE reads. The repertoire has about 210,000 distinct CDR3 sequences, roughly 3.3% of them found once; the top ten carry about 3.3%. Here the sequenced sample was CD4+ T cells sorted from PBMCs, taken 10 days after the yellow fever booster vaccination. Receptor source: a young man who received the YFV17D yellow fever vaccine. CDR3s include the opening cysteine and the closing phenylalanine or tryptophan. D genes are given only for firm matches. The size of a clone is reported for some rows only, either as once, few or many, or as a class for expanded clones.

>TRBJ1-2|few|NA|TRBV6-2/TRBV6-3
CASSHPGLGDYGYTF
TGTGCCAGCAGCCATCCGGGACTCGGGGACTATGGCTACACCTTC
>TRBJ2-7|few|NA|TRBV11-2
CASSPGVPYEQYF
TGTGCCAGCAGCCCGGGGGTTCCCTACGAGCAGTACTTC
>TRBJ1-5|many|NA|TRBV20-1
CSAREFRGDQPQHF
TGCAGTGCTAGAGAGTTCAGGGGAGATCAGCCCCAGCATTTT
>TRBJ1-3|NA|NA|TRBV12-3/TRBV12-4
CASSPPPDTIYF
TGTGCCAGCAGTCCCCCACCGGACACCATATATTTT
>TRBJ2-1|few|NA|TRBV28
CASSLRGPEQFF
TGTGCCAGCAGCCTCCGGGGACCAGAGCAGTTCTTC
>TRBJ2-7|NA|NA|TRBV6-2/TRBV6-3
CASSFALFHEQYF
TGTGCCAGCAGTTTCGCTTTGTTCCACGAGCAGTACTTC
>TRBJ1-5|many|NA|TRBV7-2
CASSLAQGEVQPQHF
TGTGCCAGCAGCTTAGCGCAGGGAGAGGTTCAGCCCCAGCATTTT
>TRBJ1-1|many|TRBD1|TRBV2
CASSQGVLNTEAFF
TGTGCCAGCAGCCAGGGGGTTTTGAACACTGAAGCTTTCTTT
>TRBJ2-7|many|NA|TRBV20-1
CSARVSRGDSYEQYF
TGCAGTGCTAGAGTATCCAGAGGGGACTCCTACGAGCAGTACTTC
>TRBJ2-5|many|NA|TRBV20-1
CSAPSRNTGLQETQYF
TGCAGTGCTCCATCCAGAAATACCGGGCTACAAGAGACCCAGTACTTC
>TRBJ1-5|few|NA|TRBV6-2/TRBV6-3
CASSYSTGAVKGNQPQHF
TGTGCCAGCAGTTACTCGACGGGGGCTGTAAAGGGGAATCAGCCCCAGCATTTT
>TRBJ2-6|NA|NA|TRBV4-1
CASRLFGTQFNSGANVLTF
TGCGCCAGTAGACTCTTCGGGACACAATTTAACTCTGGGGCCAACGTCCTGACTTTC
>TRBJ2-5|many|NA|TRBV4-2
CASSQERFQETQYF
TGTGCCAGCAGCCAAGAGCGGTTTCAAGAGACCCAGTACTTC
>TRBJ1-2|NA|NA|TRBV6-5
CASSYSLGAHGGYTF
TGTGCCAGCAGTTACTCGTTGGGGGCGCATGGTGGCTACACCTTC
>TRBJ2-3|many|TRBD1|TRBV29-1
CSAKHGTATDTQYF
TGCAGCGCCAAACACGGGACAGCCACAGATACGCAGTATTTT
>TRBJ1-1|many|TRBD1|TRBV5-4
CASSRAGTGGLGTEAFF
TGTGCCAGCAGCCGCGCCGGGACAGGGGGTTTGGGCACTGAAGCTTTCTTT
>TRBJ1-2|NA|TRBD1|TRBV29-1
CSVVPRGNYGYTF
TGCAGCGTTGTCCCCAGGGGGAACTATGGCTACACCTTC
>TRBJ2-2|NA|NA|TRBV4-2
CASSQGGRPNTGELFF
TGTGCCAGCAGCCAAGGAGGAAGACCGAACACCGGGGAGCTGTTTTTT
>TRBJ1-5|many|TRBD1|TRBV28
CASSLPLQGYSNQPQHF
TGTGCCAGCAGTTTACCCCTACAGGGGTATAGCAATCAGCCCCAGCATTTT
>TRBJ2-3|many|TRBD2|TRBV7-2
CASSAGTSRTDTQYF
TGTGCCAGCAGCGCCGGGACTAGTCGCACAGATACGCAGTATTTT
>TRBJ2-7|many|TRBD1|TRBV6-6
CASSPVRTGGTYEQYF
TGTGCCAGCAGTCCGGTTCGGACAGGGGGTACCTACGAGCAGTACTTC
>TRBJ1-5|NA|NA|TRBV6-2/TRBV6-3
CASSYRQGGQPQHF
TGTGCCAGCAGTTACCGGCAGGGAGGTCAGCCCCAGCATTTT
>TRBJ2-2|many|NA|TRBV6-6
CASTRTVNTGELFF
TGTGCCAGCACTCGGACGGTGAACACCGGGGAGCTGTTTTTT